What follows describes a single T cell receptor beta chain. This sample is part of a study of control samples from healthy donors and cancer patients. Germline CDR1 reads SGHDT; CDR2 reads YYEEEE. V gave up 1 base and J gave up 4 bases, with 9 bases separating them. This CDR3 has 14 residues. TCRdb keeps only in-frame clones here, not all; method: immunoSEQ multiplex PCR. The sample includes 120,000 or so clones, roughly 90% of them seen just once. The receptor's source is a man aged 45 to 65 in good health. Sequences were obtained from blood. V gene TRBV5-6 combines with J gene TRBJ2-4; D ambiguous. CDR3 loop: CASSLQNSKNIQYF. Here the CDR3 DNA reads TGTGCCAGCAGCTTGCAAAATTCAAAAAACATTCAGTACTTC.